The rows below give T cell receptor beta chains drawn from one sample of a study of shared clonotypes between healthy human individuals. Using immunoSEQ multiplex PCR, the repertoire was profiled, and TCRdb retains in-frame clones only, with some absent. The data show approximately 1.9 million clones, with around 93% seen just once and about 1.7% held by the top ten. The sample was naive CD8+ T cells from PBMCs. These receptors originate from a man younger than 30 in good health. Some clones in this sample may be carry-over from other donors' samples. The conserved cysteine and the conserved F or W are not part of the CDR3 here. D genes are given only for firm matches.

D gene | J gene | V gene | CDR3 protein
TRBD1 | TRBJ1-1 | TRBV6-1 | ASSLQGEWNTEAF
NA | TRBJ2-7 | TRBV4-1 | ASSQSKGPRGYEQY
NA | TRBJ1-3 | TRBV6-1 | ASSEGTLSGNTIY
NA | TRBJ1-1 | TRBV27 | ASSWAAMNTEAF
TRBD2 | TRBJ2-1 | TRBV4-1 | ASSPKSGVYNEQF
NA | TRBJ2-5 | TRBV6-1 | ASSDRTRGAQETQY
NA | TRBJ2-2 | TRBV27 | ASSLLVTGELF
NA | TRBJ1-3 | TRBV28 | ASSLGRSSGNTIY
TRBD2 | TRBJ2-2 | TRBV12-5 | ASGLVVTSGSPGELF
TRBD2 | TRBJ2-1 | TRBV19 | ASRPGLASYNEQF
NA | TRBJ1-5 | TRBV6-5 | ATADSVSQPQH
TRBD2 | TRBJ2-7 | TRBV5-4 | ASSGEGLAGGYEQY
TRBD2 | TRBJ2-7 | TRBV27 | ASSLFSSGYEQY
NA | TRBJ2-3 | TRBV28 | ASSPERTNTDTQY
TRBD1 | TRBJ1-2 | TRBV2 | ASTLSGTGGGYGYT
TRBD2 | TRBJ2-1 | TRBV7-9 | ASSPAAGLDNEQF
NA | TRBJ2-1 | TRBV9 | ASSVGREQF
NA | TRBJ2-2 | TRBV7-6 | ASRRANTGELF
TRBD2 | TRBJ2-7 | TRBV19 | ASSTLAGGVDEQY
TRBD1 | TRBJ1-1 | TRBV9 | ASSANPGQVNTEAF
NA | TRBJ2-7 | TRBV18 | ASSRPSLAYEQY
NA | TRBJ2-7 | TRBV13 | ASSSGGQGFSYEQY
NA | TRBJ2-7 | TRBV5-1 | ASSLVAGTRYEQY
NA | TRBJ2-2 | TRBV9 | ASSVAVLVSRTGELF
TRBD2 | TRBJ2-7 | TRBV10-3 | AISDLGVAGASYEQY
NA | TRBJ1-5 | TRBV27 | ASSLSTVNQPQH
NA | TRBJ1-2 | TRBV27 | ASSFFARDPTNYGYT
NA | TRBJ2-1 | TRBV4-1 | ASSQPSRLSYNEQF
NA | TRBJ2-7 | TRBV28 | ASSFVPSPSYEQY
NA | TRBJ2-7 | TRBV7-8 | ASRNSPYEQY
TRBD1 | TRBJ2-4 | TRBV6-1 | ASSKARQGSKNIQY
NA | TRBJ1-4 | TRBV4-3 | ASSQGGEGEKLF
TRBD2 | TRBJ2-7 | TRBV25-1 | ASSEGLAWFEQY
TRBD2 | TRBJ2-7 | TRBV10-3 | ATTAETSGLTYEQY
NA | TRBJ1-1 | TRBV28 | ASSLLDMNTEAF
NA | TRBJ2-7 | TRBV21-1 | ASSKKGLSGKGSYEQY
NA | TRBJ2-7 | TRBV1 | TSSPKRGQGYYEQY
NA | TRBJ1-6 | TRBV30 | ACYRASGRQPLH
TRBD1 | TRBJ1-2 | TRBV10-2 | ASSTGGNYGYT
NA | TRBJ2-7 | TRBV5-1 | ASSLADGTYEQY
NA | TRBJ2-5 | TRBV6-6 | ASSTPTGTSETQY
NA | TRBJ2-6 | TRBV6-6 | ASSYSLSGANVLT
NA | TRBJ1-5 | TRBV28 | ASSLTATNQPQH
TRBD2 | TRBJ2-2 | TRBV27 | ASSHVLAGGTGELF
TRBD1 | TRBJ1-2 | TRBV7-9 | ASSAPGANDRGLIDYT
TRBD1 | TRBJ2-1 | TRBV6-5 | ASSYSTRQGPNEQF